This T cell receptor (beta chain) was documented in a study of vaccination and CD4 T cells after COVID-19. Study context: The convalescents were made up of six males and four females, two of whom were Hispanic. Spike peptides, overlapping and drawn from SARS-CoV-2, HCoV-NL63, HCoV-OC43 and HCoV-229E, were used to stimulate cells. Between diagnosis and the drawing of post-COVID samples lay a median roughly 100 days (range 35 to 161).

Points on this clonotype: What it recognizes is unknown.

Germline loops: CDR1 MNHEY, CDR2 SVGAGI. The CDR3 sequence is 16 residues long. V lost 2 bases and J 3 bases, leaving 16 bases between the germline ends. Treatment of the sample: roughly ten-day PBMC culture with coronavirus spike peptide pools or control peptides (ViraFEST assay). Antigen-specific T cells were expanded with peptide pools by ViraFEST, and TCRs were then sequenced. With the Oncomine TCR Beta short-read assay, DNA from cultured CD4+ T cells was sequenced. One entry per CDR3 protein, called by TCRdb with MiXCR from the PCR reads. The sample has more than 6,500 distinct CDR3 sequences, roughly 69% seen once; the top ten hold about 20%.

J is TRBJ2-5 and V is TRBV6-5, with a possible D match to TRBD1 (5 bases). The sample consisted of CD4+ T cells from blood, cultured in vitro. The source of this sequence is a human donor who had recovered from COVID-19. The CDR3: CASSYGDAVGEETQYF. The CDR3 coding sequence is TGTGCCAGCAGTTACGGGGATGCGGTAGGGGAAGAGACCCAGTACTTC.